What follows are 20 T cell receptor beta chains derived from one specimen sequenced in a study of T cells in Graves' hyperthyroidism and ophthalmopathy. Authors of the study amplified TCR beta CDR3 regions from RNA transcripts. HTBI primers drove first-round RT-PCR of the TCR CDR3. TCRdb re-analysed the multiplex PCR reads in MiXCR, keeping a single row per CDR3 protein. The table records approximately 570,000 distinct CDR3 sequences, about 20% of them present only once. The sequenced sample was blood. The receptors come from a man aged 35 to 55 with Graves' ophthalmopathy.

This clonotype was counted a few times. The chain has TRBV7-9 and TRBJ2-3; 7 bases line up with TRBD2. With V trimmed by 3 bases and J by 3 bases, 9 bases remained unmatched. This CDR3 has 16 amino acids. Per germline, CDR1 SEHNR and CDR2 FQNEAQ (reference sequence). The CDR3 DNA is TGTGCCAGCAGCTTGTACGCGACTAGCAGGACAGATACGCAGTATTTT. Translation: CASSLYATSRTDTQYF.

In this sample, this clonotype turned up a few times. The chain recombines TRBV29-1 with TRBJ2-7; D might be TRBD2 (5 bases). The germline CDR1 and CDR2 sequences are SQVTM and ANQGSEA. CDR3 length: 13 residues. Trimming took off 5 bases at V and 3 bases at J, with 14 bases between the two ends. The CDR3 sequence: CSVREGGIYEQYF. In nucleotides, the CDR3 is TGCAGCGTTAGAGAGGGTGGGATCTACGAGCAGTACTTC.

This chain connects TRBV9 to TRBJ2-3; TRBD2 matches at 10 bases. CDR1 and CDR2 from the germline V gene are SGDLS and YYNGEE. The CDR3 is made up of 17 amino acids. V trimming: 0 bases; J trimming: 9 bases; junction bases outside the gene matches: 13. The chain's CDR3 is CASSVDDIAGGRGTQYF. The DNA of the CDR3 is TGTGCCAGCAGCGTAGACGATATAGCGGGAGGTAGGGGCACGCAGTATTTT.

There are many counts of this clonotype. J is TRBJ1-4 and V is TRBV3-1; D remains unclear. Germline V lookup: CDR1 LGHDT, CDR2 YNNKEL (reference sequence). Trimming removed 3 bases from V and 8 bases from J, with 10 bases in between. The CDR3 is 13 amino acids. The CDR3 is CASSQRLEEKLFF. CDR3 DNA sequence: TGTGCCAGCAGCCAGCGGCTGGAGGAAAAACTGTTTTTT.

The V gene is TRBV24-1, the J gene TRBJ2-7; 7 bases are shared with TRBD1. Germline V lookup: CDR1 KGHDR, CDR2 SFDVKD. J was trimmed by 3 bases and V by 3 bases; bases with no gene match: 4. The CDR3 runs to 14 residues. The CDR3 DNA sequence: TGTGCCACCAGTGATCCTACAGGGGACTACGAGCAGTACTTC. Its protein is CATSDPTGDYEQYF.

This clonotype was recorded many times. The J gene is TRBJ1-2, the V gene TRBV18; 7 bases are a match to TRBD1. The CDR3 consists of 14 residues. Germline values: CDR1 KGHSH, CDR2 LQKENI. V dropped 4 bases and J dropped 4; count of bases not matched to a gene: 6. CDR3: CASSQGGTAYGYTF. The DNA of the CDR3 is TGTGCCAGCTCACAGGGCGGGACAGCCTATGGCTACACCTTC.

This clonotype came up many times. The V gene is TRBV7-2, the J gene TRBJ2-1; D uncertain. The CDR3 sequence is 13 residues long. Germline loops: CDR1 SGHTA, CDR2 FQGNSA. Trimming stripped 3 bases from V and 5 bases from J, with 8 bases between. CDR3 sequence reads: CASSFNRDNEQFF. The CDR3 bases are TGTGCCAGCAGCTTCAACCGGGACAATGAGCAGTTCTTC.

The V call is TRBV20-1, the J call TRBJ2-7; possibly TRBD2 for D (7 bases). The CDR3 sequence is 13 residues long. Germline assignment: CDR1 DFQATT and CDR2 SNEGSKA (reference sequence). The V and J ends lost 0 bases and 8 bases respectively, with 14 bases between them. CDR3 nucleotides: TGCAGTGCTAGAGAAGGGGGGGCTGCGAAGCAGTACTTC. Translated: CSAREGGAAKQYF.

The J gene is TRBJ2-5, the V gene TRBV14; TRBD1 matches 8 bases. The CDR3 is 19 residues long. With V trimmed by 1 base and J by 4 bases, 17 bases remained unmatched. Per germline, CDR1 SGHDN and CDR2 FVKESK. The CDR3 coding sequence is TGTGCCAGCAGCCAAGTTCCGGAGGACAGGGTCTTTGTAACAGAGACCCAGTACTTC. It encodes CASSQVPEDRVFVTETQYF.

The chain employs TRBV20-1 and TRBJ1-2; D ambiguous. CDR3 length equals 12 residues. V lost 3 bases and J lost 1, with 6 bases in between. CDR1 is DFQATT, CDR2 SNEGSKA, per germline (reference sequence). CDR3 in amino acids: CSARHSNYGYTF. The CDR3, as DNA: TGCAGTGCTAGGCACAGTAACTATGGCTACACCTTC.

This clonotype showed up many times. The chain couples TRBV5-1 to TRBJ2-1, with 7 bases lining up with TRBD1. Looked up from germline, CDR1 is SGHRS and CDR2 is YFSETQ. CDR3 size: 15 residues. Unmatched junction bases numbered 11, after V lost 5 bases and J lost 6 bases. The CDR3 DNA reads as TGCGCCAGCAGGCTCGAACAGGGGTTGAGCAATGAGCAGTTCTTC. Its translation: CASRLEQGLSNEQFF.

This chain uses TRBV11-2 with TRBJ1-3, with D uncertain. This CDR3 is 13 amino acids long. CDR1 and CDR2 from the germline V gene are SGHAT and FQNNGV. V was shortened by 4 bases and J by 3 bases, with 7 bases between the two germline ends. The CDR3 loop is CASSSSNGNTIYF. Here the CDR3 DNA reads TGTGCCAGCAGCTCCTCGAATGGAAACACCATATATTTT.

This sequence joins TRBV18 and TRBJ2-3, with 8 bases identical to TRBD1. V shed 2 bases, J shed 1 base, and the junction held 8 bases outside the gene matches. CDR3 length equals 17 residues. CDR1 is KGHSH and CDR2 is LQKENI in the germline V gene. The CDR3 loop reads CASSPGQGARGTDTQYF. The DNA for the CDR3 is TGTGCCAGCTCACCAGGGCAGGGGGCCCGAGGCACAGATACGCAGTATTTT.

This clonotype was seen ten or more times. The chain links TRBV7-3 to TRBJ2-5; 8 nucleotides line up with TRBD1. The ends lost 5 bases at V and 2 bases at J; junction bases unmatched: 4. CDR1 SGHTA and CDR2 FQGTGA come from the germline V gene. The CDR3 contains 14 residues. The CDR3 DNA reads TGTGCCAGCAGCATCGACAGGGGACAAGAGACCCAGTACTTC. Protein: CASSIDRGQETQYF.

CDR3 DNA: TGTGCCAGCAGCCCGGACGAACCAGACGAAAAACTGTTTTTT. Protein sequence: CASSPDEPDEKLFF. This chain joins TRBV7-2 and TRBJ1-4, with D unclear. V dropped 5 bases and J dropped 8 bases, with 15 bases sitting between them. The length of the CDR3 is 14 residues. Germline lookup yields CDR1 SGHTA and CDR2 FQGNSA.

The rearrangement links TRBV6-1 to TRBJ2-1; D unresolved. Germline V lookup: CDR1 MNHNS, CDR2 SASEGT. V dropped 0 bases and J dropped 8 bases, with 5 bases sitting between them. The CDR3 is 12 residues long. CDR3 protein: CASSEAGDEQFF. Written as DNA, the CDR3 is TGTGCCAGCAGTGAAGCTGGGGATGAGCAGTTCTTC.

Many counts were recorded for this clonotype. The V call is TRBV18, the J call TRBJ2-1; no definite D call. This CDR3 has 16 amino acids. Trimming took 1 base from V and 0 from J, leaving 10 bases between them. CDR1 is KGHSH, CDR2 LQKENI, per germline. CDR3 region: CASSPRAQRSYNEQFF. Written as DNA, the CDR3 is TGTGCCAGCTCACCACGTGCCCAACGCTCCTACAATGAGCAGTTCTTC.

This clonotype was detected ten times or more. This chain connects TRBV10-3 to TRBJ2-7, with 10 bases that match TRBD2. In germline, CDR1 is ENHRY, CDR2 SYGVKD. The CDR3 sequence is 14 residues long. J was trimmed by 2 bases and V by 11 bases; bases with no gene match: 9. The CDR3: CAARTSGVTYEQYF. The CDR3 DNA sequence: TGTGCCGCCCGTACTAGCGGGGTCACCTACGAGCAGTACTTC.

This clonotype was observed many times. The chain recombines TRBV5-1 with TRBJ2-1; perhaps TRBD1 as D (5 bases). CDR3 size: 15 residues. In germline, CDR1 is SGHRS, CDR2 YFSETQ. V was shortened by 6 bases and J by 0 bases, with 13 bases between the two germline ends. The CDR3 reads CASITGDSSYNEQFF. DNA of the CDR3: TGCGCCAGCATAACCGGTGACAGCTCCTACAATGAGCAGTTCTTC.

This rearrangement joins TRBV5-1 to TRBJ1-6; 7 bases are shared with TRBD1. This CDR3 comprises 16 residues. Germline CDR1 reads SGHRS; CDR2 reads YFSETQ. Unmatched junction bases numbered 10, after V lost 0 bases and J lost 10 bases. For the CDR3, the DNA is TGCGCCAGCAGCTTGGCCCCGACAGGGTTCGGCTCACCCCTCCACTTT. The encoded protein is CASSLAPTGFGSPLHF.